This TCR beta chain was recorded in a study of T cell responses to AZD1222 COVID-19 vaccine. The analysis combined second doses at about 4 or about 12 weeks. V lost 2 bases to trimming and J lost 5 bases, with 16 bases between them. The CDR3 extends over 14 amino acids. Germline V gene sequence: CDR1 GTSNPN, CDR2 SVGIG (reference sequence). This clone was seen only once. Produced via immunoSEQ multiplex PCR; TCRdb's table is partial and in-frame only. The repertoire holds more than 70,000 clones, with around nine tenths as singletons. The genes are TRBV30 and TRBJ2-7; D is perhaps TRBD1 (6 bases). The source of this sequence is an adult who received the AZD1222 COVID-19 vaccine. The specimen comprised peripheral blood, sampled 28 days after the second AZD1222 dose. CDR3 nucleotide sequence: TGTGCCTGGAGTTGGCAGGGGAAATCGGACGAGCAGTACTTC. It codes for CAWSWQGKSDEQYF.